The clone carrying this T cell receptor (beta chain) appeared a few times. What it binds is unknown. The source of the sample is a study of blood T cells in healthy people across ages. At the level of the study: T cells yielded about one barcoded beta molecule per two cells through template switching. Findings of the study overall: One million T cells yielded diversity estimates that were considered underestimates.

The second PCR ran about 6 to 12 cycles with a sample-barcoded 5' primer and J-beta primers. A tag from a template-switch adaptor with 12 random nucleotides marked each cDNA molecule. TCRdb redid the calling of the 5' RACE reads with MiXCR, one entry per CDR3 protein. The sample carries under 700,000 distinct CDR3 sequences, nearly 25% recorded once. These data are also associated with another study on T cells of mothers and their children. That source adds: Related and unrelated pairs show TCR recombination output that thymic selection shapes similarly.

This sequence originates from a boy aged 5-17 years in good health. The specimen was blood.

CDR3 bases: TGCAGTGCTAGTGGAGAGGCCTACGAGCAGTACTTC. It is translated as CSASGEAYEQYF. The V gene is TRBV20-1, the J gene TRBJ2-5; D gene ambiguous. The end of the DNA is better explained by TRBJ2-7, so the J call may be wrong. This CDR3 spans 12 amino acids. Germline V CDR1 and CDR2: DFQATT, SNEGSKA (reference sequence).